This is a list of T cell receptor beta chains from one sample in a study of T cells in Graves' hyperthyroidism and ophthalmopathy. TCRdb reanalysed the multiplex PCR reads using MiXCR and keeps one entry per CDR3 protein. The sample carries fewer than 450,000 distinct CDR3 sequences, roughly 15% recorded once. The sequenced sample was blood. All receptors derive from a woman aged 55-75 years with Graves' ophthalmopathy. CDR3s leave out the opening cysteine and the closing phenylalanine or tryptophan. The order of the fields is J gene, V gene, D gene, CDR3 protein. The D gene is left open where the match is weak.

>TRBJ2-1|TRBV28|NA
ASSPRGSGYNEQF
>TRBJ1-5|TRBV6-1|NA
ASSPGYYQPQH
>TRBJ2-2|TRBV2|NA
ASKDGITGELF
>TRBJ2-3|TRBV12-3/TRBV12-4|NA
ASSLTEGEDTQY
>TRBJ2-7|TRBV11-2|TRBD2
ASSAEIQRGAYEQY
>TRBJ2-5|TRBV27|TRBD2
ASKLAGVETQY
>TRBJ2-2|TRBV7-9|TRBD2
AATPGTSGGNTGELF
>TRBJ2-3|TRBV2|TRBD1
ASITGGGTDTQY
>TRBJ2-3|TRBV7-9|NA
ASSLESGQGGDTQY
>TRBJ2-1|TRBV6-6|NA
ASSYRGPVYNEQF
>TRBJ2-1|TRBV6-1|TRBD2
ASSEEGLAGGLNNEQF
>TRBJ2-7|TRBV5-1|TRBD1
ASSRGQGADEQY
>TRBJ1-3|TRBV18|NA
ASSLTGISGNTIY
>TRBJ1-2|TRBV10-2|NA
ASSESARANYGYT
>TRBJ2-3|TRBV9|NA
ASSVSGEDTQY
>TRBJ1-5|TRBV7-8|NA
ASSLFPGLDNQPQH
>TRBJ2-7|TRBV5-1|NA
ASSMWDTSYEQY
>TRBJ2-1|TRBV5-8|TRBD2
ASSLGAASGFSYNEQF
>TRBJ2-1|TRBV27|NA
ATGSATYNEQF
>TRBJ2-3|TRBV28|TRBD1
ASRTGTGMDTQY
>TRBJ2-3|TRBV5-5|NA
ASSPNGLDTQY
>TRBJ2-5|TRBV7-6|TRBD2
VSSHRLAGGLETQY
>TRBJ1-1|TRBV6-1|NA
ASSLRGGEAF
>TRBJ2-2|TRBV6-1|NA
ASNTDRPNTGELF
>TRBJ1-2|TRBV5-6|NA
ASSLEGGGYGYT
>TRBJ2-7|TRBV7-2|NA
ASSLEGSGGLNEQY
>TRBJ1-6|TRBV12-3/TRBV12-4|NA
ASSLVSGDNSPLH
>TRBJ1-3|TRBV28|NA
ASSFSGANSGNTIY
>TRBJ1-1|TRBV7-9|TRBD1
ASSLETGEAF
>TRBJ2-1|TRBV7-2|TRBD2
ASSQDWDRLAGSEQF
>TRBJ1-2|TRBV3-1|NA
ASSQRGRESYT
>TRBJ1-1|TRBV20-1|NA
SSPGQTNTEAF
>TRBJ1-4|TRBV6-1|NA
ASTEAAQPREKLF
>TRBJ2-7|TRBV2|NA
ASSADWSYEQY
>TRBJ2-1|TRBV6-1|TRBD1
ASSEFGRGYLNEQF
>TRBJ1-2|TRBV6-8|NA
ASSYLGANYGYT
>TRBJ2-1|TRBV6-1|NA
ASSEQGNEQF
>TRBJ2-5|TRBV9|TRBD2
ASSVGDSGGYQETQY
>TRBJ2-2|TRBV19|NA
ASSLKLAGELF
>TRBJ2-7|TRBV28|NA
AIRRRDSGDHSYEQY
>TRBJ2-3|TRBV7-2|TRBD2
ASSLTSGATDTQY
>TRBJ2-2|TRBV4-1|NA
ASSPRNERNTGELF
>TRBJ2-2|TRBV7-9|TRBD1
ASSTRDRVTGELF
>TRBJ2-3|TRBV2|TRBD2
ASMPGGDTQY
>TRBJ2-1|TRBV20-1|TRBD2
SARPRTSGSNEQF
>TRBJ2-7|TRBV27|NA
ASSSRDYEQY
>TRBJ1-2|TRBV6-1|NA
ASSEREGNYGYT
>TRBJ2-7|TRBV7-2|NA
ASSATRDVYEQY
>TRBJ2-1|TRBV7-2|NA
ASSLSGPANEQF
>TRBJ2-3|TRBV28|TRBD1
ASMGQGVDTQY
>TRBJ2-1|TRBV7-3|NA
ASSPAEPSSYNEQF
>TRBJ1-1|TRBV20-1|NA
SASGGVRTEAF
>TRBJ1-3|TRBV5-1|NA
ASSQRGAGNTIY
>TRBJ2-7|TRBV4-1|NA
ASSQSGLREQY
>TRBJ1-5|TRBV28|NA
ASSLSGAGSNQPQH
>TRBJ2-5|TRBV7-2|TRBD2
ASSSIAGAKETQY
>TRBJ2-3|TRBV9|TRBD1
ASSVEDRGGSDTQY
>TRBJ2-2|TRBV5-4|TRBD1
ASSLGTGQGATGELF
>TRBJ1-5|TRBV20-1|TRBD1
SAETGNYDNQPQH